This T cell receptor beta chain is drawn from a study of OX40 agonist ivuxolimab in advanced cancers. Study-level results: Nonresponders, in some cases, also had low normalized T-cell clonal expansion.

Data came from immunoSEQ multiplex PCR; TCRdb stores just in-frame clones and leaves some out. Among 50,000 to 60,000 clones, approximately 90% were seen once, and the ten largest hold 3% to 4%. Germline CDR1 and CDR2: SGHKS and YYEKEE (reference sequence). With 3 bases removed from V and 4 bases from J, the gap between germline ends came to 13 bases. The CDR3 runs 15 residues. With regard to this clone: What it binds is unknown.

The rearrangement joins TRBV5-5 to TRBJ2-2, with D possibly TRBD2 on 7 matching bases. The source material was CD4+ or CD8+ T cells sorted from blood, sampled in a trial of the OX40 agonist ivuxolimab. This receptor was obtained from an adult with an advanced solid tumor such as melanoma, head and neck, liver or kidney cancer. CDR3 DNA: TGTGCCAGCAGCTGGGAGCGGGACACCACCGGGGAGCTGTTTTTT. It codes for CASSWERDTTGELFF.